The rows below give T cell receptor beta chains drawn from one sample of a study of shared clonotypes between healthy human individuals. Measured with immunoSEQ multiplex PCR; TCRdb has only the in-frame clones, and not every one. The sample consists of roughly 2,000,000 clones, less than 95% of them appearing once. Sequencing was carried out using naive CD8+ T cells sorted from blood. The receptor source for this set is a man between 18 and 35 years old in good health. Each CDR3 is given with its conserved first and last residue.

15,TRBV28,TRBJ1-1,CASSFAGAVYTEAFF
16,TRBV7-9,TRBJ2-5,CASSLKNLTGKETQYF
15,TRBV5-4,TRBJ2-5,CASSLSEGRQETQYF
14,TRBV5-1,TRBJ2-7,CASSEGLRAYEQYF
12,TRBV6-1,TRBJ1-1,CASSDRTTEAFF
16,TRBV6-5,TRBJ2-4,CASSYGRGIAKNIQYF
14,TRBV6-6,TRBJ2-1,CASSMDRGYNEQFF
17,TRBV28,TRBJ1-1,CASSDNLGQRIDIEAFF
16,TRBV4-1,TRBJ2-5,CASSQDQVRREETQYF
15,TRBV9,TRBJ1-4,CASSVDGSTNEKLFF
14,TRBV29-1,TRBJ2-1,CSVNVADSYNEQFF
15,TRBV4-1,TRBJ1-3,CASSLGQGTGNTIYF
12,TRBV27,TRBJ2-1,CASSIGYNEQFF
16,TRBV4-1,TRBJ2-7,CARKINWTSGGYEQYF
13,TRBV19,TRBJ2-7,CASSIGGTAYQYF
13,TRBV10-2,TRBJ1-1,CASSVGGGTEAFF
13,TRBV7-2,TRBJ2-1,CASSHSPPNEQFF
13,TRBV29-1,TRBJ1-3,CSVVGGSGNTIYF
13,TRBV29-1,TRBJ2-3,CSVELPATDTQYF
13,TRBV27,TRBJ2-7,CASSLTGFYEQYF
16,TRBV27,TRBJ2-2,CASSLRDSFTTGELFF
15,TRBV2,TRBJ1-1,CASSSMTAMNTEAFF
15,TRBV18,TRBJ2-7,CASSPQATGGGEQYF
14,TRBV15,TRBJ2-7,CATSYTEETYEQYF
13,TRBV27,TRBJ2-7,CASSLGYSYEQYF
18,TRBV4-1,TRBJ2-1,CASSQESDRGLSYNEQFF
13,TRBV30,TRBJ2-7,CAWSDGVSYEQYF
16,TRBV5-4,TRBJ1-3,CASSLDGVSSGNTIYF
17,TRBV7-9,TRBJ1-4,CASSAQGTGPTNEKLFF
18,TRBV4-1,TRBJ2-3,CASSHQSTTSGKTDTQYF
15,TRBV7-6,TRBJ2-1,CASSPGLAGDNEQFF
18,TRBV7-2,TRBJ2-2,CASSSTNIDRANTGELFF
17,TRBV7-8,TRBJ2-7,CASSLTSGGPPSYEQYF
13,TRBV13,TRBJ1-1,CASSHIDRGEAFF
15,TRBV11-2,TRBJ1-4,CASSLFTTTNEKLFF
16,TRBV11-2,TRBJ2-7,CASSLNSPSSMYEQYF
18,TRBV7-8,TRBJ2-1,CASSLAFIGGRASNEQFF
13,TRBV5-6,TRBJ1-2,CASSPMRNYGYTF
15,TRBV28,TRBJ2-1,CASSPDRGPYNEQFF
16,TRBV2,TRBJ2-7,CASSVRKAPPLDEQYF
14,TRBV5-1,TRBJ2-3,CASSLSGRTDTQYF
16,TRBV11-2,TRBJ2-1,CASSLDKVGIMKGQFF
19,TRBV7-8,TRBJ2-6,CASSLELGTGGSGANVLTF
17,TRBV10-3,TRBJ2-1,CAISGPGLAVSYNEQFF
17,TRBV7-8,TRBJ2-1,CASSLIPPGQGRDEQFF
15,TRBV7-3,TRBJ2-7,CASSLMAGSSYEQYF
12,TRBV7-9,TRBJ1-6,CASSLAGSPLHF
12,TRBV30,TRBJ2-7,CAWRDQLYEQYF
15,TRBV5-4,TRBJ2-3,CASKVAGGSTDTQYF